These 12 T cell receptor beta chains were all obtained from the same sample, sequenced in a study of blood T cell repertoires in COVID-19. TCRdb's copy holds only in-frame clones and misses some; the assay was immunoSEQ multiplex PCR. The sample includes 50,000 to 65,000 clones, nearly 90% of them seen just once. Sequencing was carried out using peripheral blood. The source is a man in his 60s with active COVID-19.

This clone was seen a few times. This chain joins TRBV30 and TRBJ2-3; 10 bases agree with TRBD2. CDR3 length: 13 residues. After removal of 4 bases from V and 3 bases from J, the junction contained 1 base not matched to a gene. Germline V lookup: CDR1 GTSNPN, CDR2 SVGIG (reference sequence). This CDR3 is CAWTSGSTDTQYF. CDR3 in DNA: TGTGCCTGGACTAGCGGGAGTACAGATACGCAGTATTTT.

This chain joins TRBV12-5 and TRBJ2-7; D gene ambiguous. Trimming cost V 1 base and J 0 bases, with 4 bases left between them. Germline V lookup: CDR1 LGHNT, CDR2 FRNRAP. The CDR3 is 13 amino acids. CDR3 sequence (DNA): TGTGCTAGTGGTTTGGCCCTCTCCTACGAGCAGTACTTC. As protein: CASGLALSYEQYF.

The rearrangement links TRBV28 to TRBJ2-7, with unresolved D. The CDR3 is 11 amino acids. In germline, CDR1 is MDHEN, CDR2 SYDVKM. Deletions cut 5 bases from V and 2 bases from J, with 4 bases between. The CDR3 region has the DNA TGTGCCAGCAGTAGCCCCTACGAGCAGTACTTC. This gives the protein CASSSPYEQYF.

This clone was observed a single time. CDR3 bases: TGTGCCAGCAGTTTCCAAAAGGGGATAGATACGCAGTATTTT. Translated, it gives CASSFQKGIDTQYF. This rearrangement joins TRBV6-5 to TRBJ2-3, with D possibly being TRBD1 (5 bases). The germline CDR1 and CDR2 sequences are MNHEY and SVGAGI. CDR3 length: 14 residues. The V end was cut by 4 bases, the J end by 5 bases, with 13 bases between.

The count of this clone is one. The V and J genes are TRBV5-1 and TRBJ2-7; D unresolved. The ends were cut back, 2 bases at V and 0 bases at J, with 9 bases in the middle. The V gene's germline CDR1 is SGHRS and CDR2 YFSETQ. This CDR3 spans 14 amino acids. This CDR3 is CASSFSVDSYEQYF. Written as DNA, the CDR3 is TGCGCCAGCAGCTTTTCGGTAGACTCCTACGAGCAGTACTTC.

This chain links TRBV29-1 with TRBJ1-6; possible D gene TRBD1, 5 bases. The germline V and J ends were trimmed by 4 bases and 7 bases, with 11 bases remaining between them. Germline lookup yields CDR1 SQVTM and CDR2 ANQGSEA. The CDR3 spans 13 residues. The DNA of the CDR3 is TGCAGCGTTGTCCAGGGATCCAATTCACCCCTCCACTTT. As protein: CSVVQGSNSPLHF.

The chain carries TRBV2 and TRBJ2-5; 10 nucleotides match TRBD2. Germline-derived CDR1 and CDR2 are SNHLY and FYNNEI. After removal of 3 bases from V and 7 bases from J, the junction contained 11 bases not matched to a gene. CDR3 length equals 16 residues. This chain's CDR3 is CASSDPSGSPWGTQYF. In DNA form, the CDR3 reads TGTGCCAGCAGTGACCCTAGCGGGAGCCCTTGGGGGACCCAGTACTTC.

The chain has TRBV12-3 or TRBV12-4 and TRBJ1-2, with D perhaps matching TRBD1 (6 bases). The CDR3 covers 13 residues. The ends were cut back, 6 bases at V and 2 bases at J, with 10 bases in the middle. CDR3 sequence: CASRITGNYGYTF. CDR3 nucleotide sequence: TGTGCCAGCAGGATAACAGGGAACTATGGCTACACCTTC.

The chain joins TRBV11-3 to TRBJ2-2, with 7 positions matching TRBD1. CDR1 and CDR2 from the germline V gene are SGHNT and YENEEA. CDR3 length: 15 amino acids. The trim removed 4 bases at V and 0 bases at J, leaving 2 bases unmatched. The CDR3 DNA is TGTGCCAGCAGCTCAGGGACAGCGAACACCGGGGAGCTGTTTTTT. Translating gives CASSSGTANTGELFF.

CDR3 DNA: TGTGCCAGCAGCCCGGACACCTCCCCAGCCAAAAACATTCAGTACTTC. This encodes CASSPDTSPAKNIQYF. The rearrangement joins TRBV5-4 to TRBJ2-4; D might be TRBD1 (5 bases). The length of the CDR3 is 16 residues. Trimming removed 4 bases from V and 0 bases from J, with 14 bases in between. From germline, CDR1 is SGHNT and CDR2 YYREEE (reference sequence).

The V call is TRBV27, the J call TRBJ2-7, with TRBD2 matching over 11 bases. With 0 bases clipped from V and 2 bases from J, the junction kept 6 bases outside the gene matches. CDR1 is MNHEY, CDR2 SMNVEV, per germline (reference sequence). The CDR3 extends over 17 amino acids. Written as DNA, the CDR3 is TGTGCCAGCAGTTTATCCGCCGGGACTAGCGGTGCCTACGAGCAGTACTTC. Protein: CASSLSAGTSGAYEQYF.

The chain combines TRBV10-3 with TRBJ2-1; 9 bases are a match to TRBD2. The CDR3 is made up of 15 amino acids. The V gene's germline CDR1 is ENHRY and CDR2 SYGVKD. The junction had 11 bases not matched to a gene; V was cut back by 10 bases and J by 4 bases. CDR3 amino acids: CATLPTSGTYNEQFF. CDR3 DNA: TGTGCCACCTTACCGACTAGCGGAACTTACAATGAGCAGTTCTTC.